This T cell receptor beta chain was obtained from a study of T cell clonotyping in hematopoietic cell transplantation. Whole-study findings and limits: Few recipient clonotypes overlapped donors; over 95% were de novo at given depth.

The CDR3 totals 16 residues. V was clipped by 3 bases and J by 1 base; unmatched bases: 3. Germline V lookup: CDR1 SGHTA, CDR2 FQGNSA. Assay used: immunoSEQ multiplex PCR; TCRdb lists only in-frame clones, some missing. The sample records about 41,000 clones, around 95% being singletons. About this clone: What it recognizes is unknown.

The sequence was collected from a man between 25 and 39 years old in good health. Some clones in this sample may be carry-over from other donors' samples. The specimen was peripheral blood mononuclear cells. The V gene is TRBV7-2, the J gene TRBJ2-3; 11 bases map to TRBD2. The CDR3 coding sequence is TGTGCCAGCAGCTTCCCGGGACTAGCGGGCACAGATACGCAGTATTTT. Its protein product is CASSFPGLAGTDTQYF.